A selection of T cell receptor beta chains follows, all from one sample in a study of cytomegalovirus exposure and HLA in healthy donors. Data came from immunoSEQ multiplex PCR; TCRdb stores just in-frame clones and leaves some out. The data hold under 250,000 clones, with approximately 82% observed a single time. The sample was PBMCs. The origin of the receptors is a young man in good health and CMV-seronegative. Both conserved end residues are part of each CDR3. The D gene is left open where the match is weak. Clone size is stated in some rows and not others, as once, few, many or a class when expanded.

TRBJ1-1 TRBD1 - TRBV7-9 TGTTCCAGCAGCCTCGACAGGGGAGCCGCTTTCTTT CSSSLDRGAAFF
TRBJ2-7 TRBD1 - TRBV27 TGTGCCAGCAGTTTAGGGACAGGGGCCGAGCAGTACTTC CASSLGTGAEQYF
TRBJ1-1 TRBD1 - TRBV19 TGTGCCAGTATCCGGACAGGGGGCTACACTGAAGCTTTCTTT CASIRTGGYTEAFF
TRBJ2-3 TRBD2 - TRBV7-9 TGTGCCAGCAGCTTAGCCCCTAGCGGGAGGCGCGTCGTCACAGATACGCAGTATTTT CASSLAPSGRRVVTDTQYF
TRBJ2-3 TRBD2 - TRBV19 TGTGCCAGTAGGGGACTAGCTGGGGATACGCAGTATTTT CASRGLAGDTQYF
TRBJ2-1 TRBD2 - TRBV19 TGTGCCAGTAGTATGGTCCAAGGAGCGGGGTTGGATGAGCAGTTCTTC CASSMVQGAGLDEQFF
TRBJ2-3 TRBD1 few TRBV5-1 TGCGCCAGCAGCCCACAGGGGGCGCAGGATACGCAGTATTTT CASSPQGAQDTQYF
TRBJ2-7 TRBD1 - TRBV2 TGTGCCAGCACCCCGGGACAGCCCTACGAGCAGTACTTC CASTPGQPYEQYF
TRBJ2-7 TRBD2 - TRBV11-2 TGTGCCAGCAGCTTAGTAGCGGGAGCCTACGAGCAGTACTTC CASSLVAGAYEQYF
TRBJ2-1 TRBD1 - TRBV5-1 TGCGCCAGCAGCTCACAGGGGGGCGATGAGCAGTTCTTC CASSSQGGDEQFF
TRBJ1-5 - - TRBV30 TGTGCCTGGAGTGTACTTGGGGGGAACCAGCCCCAGCATTTT CAWSVLGGNQPQHF
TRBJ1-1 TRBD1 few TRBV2 TGTGCCAGCAGGAGAAAGGGACAGGCTAACACTGAAGCTTTCTTT CASRRKGQANTEAFF
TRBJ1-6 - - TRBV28 TGTGCCAGCAGTCCAATGCGAAATTCACCCCTCCACTTT CASSPMRNSPLHF
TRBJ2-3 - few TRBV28 TGTGCCAGCAGTTTGCGGGGTCTGGAGTGG CASSLRGLEW
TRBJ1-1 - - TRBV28 TGTGCCAGCAGTGGAGCGGGACGGTGGAATGAAGCTTTCTTT CASSGAGRWNEAFF
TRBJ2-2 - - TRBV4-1 TGCGCCAGCAGCCAAGACCGGGAGAACACCGGGGAGCTGTTTTTT CASSQDRENTGELFF
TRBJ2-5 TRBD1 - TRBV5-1 TGCGCCAGCAGCTCCGGACAGGGAGGACAAGAGACCCAGTACTTC CASSSGQGGQETQYF
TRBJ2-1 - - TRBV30 TGTGCCTGGAGTCTCGGGGGCAATGAGCAGTTCTTC CAWSLGGNEQFF
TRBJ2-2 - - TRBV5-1 TGCGCCAGCAGCTTGGTTTCGGGAGCGAACACCGGGGAGCTGTTTTTT CASSLVSGANTGELFF
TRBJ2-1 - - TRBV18 TGTGCCAGCTCACCTCCCCCAGGGTACAATGAGCAGTTCTTC CASSPPPGYNEQFF
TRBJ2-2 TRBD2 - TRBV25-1 TGTGCCAGCAGGAGACCGGGACTAGCGATCACCGGGGAGCTGTTTTTT CASRRPGLAITGELFF
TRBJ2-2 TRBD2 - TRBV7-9 TGTGCCAGCAGTTCTCGTCTCAAAGCGGGAGAGAACACCGGGGAGCTGTTTTTT CASSSRLKAGENTGELFF
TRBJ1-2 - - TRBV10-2 TGCGCCAGCAGTGAGGTCAGGGTCGGTGGCTACACCTTC CASSEVRVGGYTF
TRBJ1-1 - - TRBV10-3 TGTGCCATCAGAGGGCAGGGAATGGGGACTGAAGCTTTCTTT CAIRGQGMGTEAFF
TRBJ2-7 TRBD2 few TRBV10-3 TGTGCCATCAGTGAGCGGACTAGCGGGGGCTCCTACGAGCAGTACTTC CAISERTSGGSYEQYF
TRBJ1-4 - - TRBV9 TGTGCCAGCAACGTTGGGCCACTTAATGAAAAACTGTTTTTT CASNVGPLNEKLFF
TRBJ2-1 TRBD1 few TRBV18 TGTGCCAGCTCACCCCCTCTCCGGGACAGGGACCACAATGAGCAGTTCTTC CASSPPLRDRDHNEQFF
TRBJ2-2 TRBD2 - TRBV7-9 TGTGCCAGCAGCTTAGGCGGGCTAGCGGGAGAAGCCGGGGAGCTGTTTTTT CASSLGGLAGEAGELFF
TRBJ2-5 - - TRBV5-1 TGCGCCAGCAGCTTGGAAACAGGGCTGTTGGAGACCCAGTACTTC CASSLETGLLETQYF
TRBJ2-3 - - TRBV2 TGTGCCAGCAGTGATTCGTTTACAGATACGCAGTATTTT CASSDSFTDTQYF
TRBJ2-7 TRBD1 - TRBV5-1 TGCGCCAGCAGCTGGACAGGGATCTACGAGCAGTACTTC CASSWTGIYEQYF
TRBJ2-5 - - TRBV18 TGTGCCAGCTCACCACCGACGGGGGAGACCCAGTACTTC CASSPPTGETQYF
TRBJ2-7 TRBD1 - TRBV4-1 TGCGCCAGCAGCCAGGAACCCGGGACAGGGATGGGAGAGCAGTACTTC CASSQEPGTGMGEQYF